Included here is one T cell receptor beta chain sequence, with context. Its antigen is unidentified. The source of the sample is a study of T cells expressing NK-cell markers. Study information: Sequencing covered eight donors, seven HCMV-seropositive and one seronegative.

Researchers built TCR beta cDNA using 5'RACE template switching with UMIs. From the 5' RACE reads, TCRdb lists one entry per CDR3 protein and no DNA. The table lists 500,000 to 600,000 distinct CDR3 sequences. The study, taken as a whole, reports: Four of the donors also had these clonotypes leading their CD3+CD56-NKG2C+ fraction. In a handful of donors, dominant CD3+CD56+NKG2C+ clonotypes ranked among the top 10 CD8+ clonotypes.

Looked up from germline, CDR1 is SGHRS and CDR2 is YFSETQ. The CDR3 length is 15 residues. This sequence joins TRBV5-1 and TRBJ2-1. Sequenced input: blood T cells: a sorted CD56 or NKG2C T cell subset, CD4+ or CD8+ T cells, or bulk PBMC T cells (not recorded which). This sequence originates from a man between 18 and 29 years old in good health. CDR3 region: CASSWDHYSYNEQFF.